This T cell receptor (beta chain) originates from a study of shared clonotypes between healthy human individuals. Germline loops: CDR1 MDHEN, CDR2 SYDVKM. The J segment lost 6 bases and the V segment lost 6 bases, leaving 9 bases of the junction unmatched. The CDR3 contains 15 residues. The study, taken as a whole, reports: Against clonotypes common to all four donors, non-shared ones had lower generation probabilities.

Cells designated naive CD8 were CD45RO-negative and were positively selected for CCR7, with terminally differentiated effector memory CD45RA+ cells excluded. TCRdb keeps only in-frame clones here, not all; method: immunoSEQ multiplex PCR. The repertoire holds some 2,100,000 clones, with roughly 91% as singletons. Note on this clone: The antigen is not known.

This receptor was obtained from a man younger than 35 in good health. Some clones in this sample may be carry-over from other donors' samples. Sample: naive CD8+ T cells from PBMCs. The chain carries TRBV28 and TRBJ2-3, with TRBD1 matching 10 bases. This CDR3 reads CASSFAGQGSDTQYF. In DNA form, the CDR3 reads TGTGCCAGCAGCTTCGCGGGACAGGGGTCCGATACGCAGTATTTT.